This T cell receptor beta chain was obtained from a study of blood T cell repertoires in COVID-19. Study-wide context: Researchers got acute and convalescent COVID-19 samples from the United States, Italy and Spain. Sample material is recorded as cDNA or gDNA derived from T cells, B-cell-depleted T cells, or PBMCs.

Per the original methods: Estimation of nucleated cell counts relied on the amplification of reference gene primers. The assay was immunoSEQ multiplex PCR, and TCRdb's table has in-frame clones only and misses some. V and J calls and clone size come straight from that table; D and trimming were deduced from the DNA. The data hold roughly 150,000 clones, with around 82% observed a single time. Per the germline V gene, CDR1 is WSHSY and CDR2 is SAAADI. Trimming took 7 bases from V and 0 from J, leaving 10 bases between them. The CDR3 has 15 amino acids. The sequenced material came from peripheral blood. This clonotype was obtained from a man between 65 and 85 years old with active or convalescent COVID-19. V usage is TRBV10-2 and J usage is TRBJ2-6; weak D call: TRBD2 (6 bases). The DNA of the CDR3 is TGCGCCAGCAATGTCGGGGGCTCTGGGGCCAACGTCCTGACTTTC. Protein product: CASNVGGSGANVLTF.